This entry concerns a single T cell receptor beta chain. Antigen specificity is unknown. The data were taken from a study of cytomegalovirus exposure and HLA in healthy donors. Trimming pared 5 bases from V and 7 bases from J, leaving 13 bases between. Germline V gene sequence: CDR1 SGHDT, CDR2 YYEEEE. The CDR3 spans 12 residues. The study, taken as a whole, reports: Apparent HLA restriction characterized most CMV-associated TCR beta chains in a later analysis. Later analysis identified a missense DCLRE1C variant that was linked to TCR beta V- and J-gene trimming. In a later analysis, several top co-occurrence clusters appeared linked to parvovirus B19, influenza, CMV and Epstein-Barr virus.

13 Jbeta primers and 60 Vbeta primers were used for the PCR. Sequencing used immunoSEQ multiplex PCR; TCRdb keeps in-frame clones, though not all of them. The sample has roughly 200,000 clones; the top ten hold roughly 6.7%. The rearrangement uses TRBV5-6 and TRBJ2-7; D may be TRBD2 (6 bases). The TCR was taken from a man aged 25 to 45 in good health and CMV-seronegative. The sample consisted of PBMCs. CDR3 in amino acids: CASSPGVEEQYF. The CDR3 coding sequence is TGTGCCAGCAGTCCGGGAGTCGAAGAGCAGTACTTC.